This T cell receptor (beta chain) stems from a study of beta chain features in type 1 diabetes. Regarding this clone: Its antigen is not known.

The germline V gene has CDR1 ENHRY and CDR2 SYGVKD. This CDR3 is built from 13 residues. After removal of 4 bases from V and 5 bases from J, the junction contained 3 bases not matched to a gene. Every isolated RNA sample was fully reverse transcribed, so sequencing captured expressed TCRB transcripts. Naive, central memory and regulatory T cell samples produced a mean of about 3.5 million reads. Some clones are missing from TCRdb's copy, which holds only in-frame ones; the method was immunoSEQ multiplex PCR. Of 350,000 to 450,000 clones in the sample, roughly 16% were seen once. Study-level findings and limits: Shorter templates may be favored by PCR, equally so in patients and controls. More deletions and fewer insertions at VDJ junctions were found in patients with type 1 diabetes.

Sample: naive CD4+ T cells from blood. This clonotype originated in a woman aged 18-29 years in good health. The chain employs TRBV10-3 and TRBJ2-7; 9 bases line up with TRBD2. The CDR3 sequence: CAISARTSDEQYF. The CDR3 DNA reads as TGTGCCATCAGTGCCCGGACTAGCGACGAGCAGTACTTC.